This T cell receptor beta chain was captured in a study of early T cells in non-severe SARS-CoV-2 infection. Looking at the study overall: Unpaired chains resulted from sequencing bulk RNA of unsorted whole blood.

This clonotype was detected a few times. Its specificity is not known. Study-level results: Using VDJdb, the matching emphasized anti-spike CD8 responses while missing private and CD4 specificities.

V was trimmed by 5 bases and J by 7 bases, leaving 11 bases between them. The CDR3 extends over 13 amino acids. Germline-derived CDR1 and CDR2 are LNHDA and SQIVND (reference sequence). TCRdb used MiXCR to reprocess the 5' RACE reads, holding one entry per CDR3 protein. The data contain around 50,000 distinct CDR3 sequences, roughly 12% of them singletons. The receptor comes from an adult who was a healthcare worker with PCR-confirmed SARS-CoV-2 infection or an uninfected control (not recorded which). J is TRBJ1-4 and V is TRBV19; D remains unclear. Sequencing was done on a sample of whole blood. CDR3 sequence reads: CASSLAPPEKLFF. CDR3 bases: TGTGCCAGTAGTCTTGCGCCCCCTGAAAAACTGTTTTTT.